These 20 T cell receptor beta chains share one sample of origin, sequenced in a study of blood T cells in healthy people across ages. Together with a sample-barcoded 5' primer, a J-beta primer mix was included in a second PCR lasting roughly 6 to 12 cycles. TCRdb ran MiXCR on the 5' RACE reads and lists one entry per CDR3 protein. Of over 1,500,000 distinct CDR3 sequences in the sample, about 49% are singletons; the top ten hold 2.1%. Sequenced material: blood. These receptors were taken from a woman aged 40 to 50 in good health.

V gene TRBV20-1 combines with J gene TRBJ2-7; D could derive from TRBD1 or TRBD2 (5 bases each). V lost 5 bases, J lost 0 bases, and 14 bases lay in between. This CDR3 comprises 14 residues. In germline, CDR1 is DFQATT, CDR2 SNEGSKA (reference sequence). The CDR3 sequence: CSAGTGTVSYEQYF. DNA of the CDR3: TGCAGTGCTGGTACCGGGACGGTCTCCTACGAGCAGTACTTC.

This clonotype appeared a few times. The chain combines TRBV6-5 with TRBJ2-5, with D possibly matching TRBD1 (6 bases). The CDR3 totals 14 residues. Deletions cut 4 bases from V and 5 bases from J, with 14 bases between. Germline-derived CDR1 and CDR2 are MNHEY and SVGAGI. The CDR3 loop reads CASSSQTTGETQYF. DNA of the CDR3: TGTGCCAGCAGTTCCCAGACGACAGGCGAGACCCAGTACTTC.

This chain connects TRBV20-1 to TRBJ2-6; the D gene is possibly TRBD1 (6 bases). This CDR3 comprises 15 residues. CDR1 DFQATT and CDR2 SNEGSKA come from the germline V gene (reference sequence). V shed 3 bases and J shed 4 bases, with 13 bases lying between them. The DNA of the CDR3 is TGCAGTGCTAGTGTTACAGGGTCCGGGGCCAACGTCCTGACTTTC. It yields the protein CSASVTGSGANVLTF.

The gene calls are TRBV5-1 and TRBJ2-1; 8 bases agree with TRBD2. Germline loops: CDR1 SGHRS, CDR2 YFSETQ. The V gene end was trimmed by 5 bases and the J gene end by 8 bases; junction bases not matched to a gene: 12. CDR3 size: 15 residues. CDR3 region: CASRPTSGLGDEQFF. DNA of the CDR3: TGCGCCAGCAGACCTACTAGCGGCCTGGGGGATGAGCAGTTCTTC.

This chain uses TRBV19 with TRBJ2-3; D may match TRBD1 or TRBD2 (5 bases each). The V and J ends lost 2 bases and 1 base respectively, with 13 bases between them. Germline V lookup: CDR1 LNHDA, CDR2 SQIVND (reference sequence). The CDR3 length is 16 residues. CDR3 amino acids: CASSISWGSGTDTQYF. Here the CDR3 DNA reads TGTGCCAGTAGTATATCATGGGGGTCCGGCACAGATACGCAGTATTTT.

The chain joins TRBV5-4 to TRBJ2-4, with 8 nucleotides matching TRBD1. The better agreement between TRBJ2-5 and the DNA end casts doubt on the J call. The CDR3 consists of 16 residues. Germline V gene lookup returns CDR1 SGHNT and CDR2 YYREEE (reference sequence). In DNA form, the CDR3 reads TGTGCCAGCAGGGACGGAGACAGGGGCCGTGGAGAGACCCAGTACTTC. This sequence encodes CASRDGDRGRGETQYF.

A remark on this clonotype: Mismatch with germline at one junction end may stem from a read error. This chain links TRBV20-1 with TRBJ1-6; D not resolved. The CDR3 has 17 amino acids. Germline V gene sequence: CDR1 DFQATT, CDR2 SNEGSKA (reference sequence). CDR3 loop: CSAREDRVSSYNSPFHF. The CDR3 DNA is TGCAGTGCTAGGGAGGATCGGGTTAGCTCCTATAATTCACCCTTCCACTTT.

The J gene is TRBJ2-7, the V gene TRBV6-5; D not resolved. Trimming shortened V by 1 base and J by 5 bases, and 15 bases separated the two germline ends. Germline loops: CDR1 MNHEY, CDR2 SVGAGI. The CDR3 consists of 15 residues. The CDR3 DNA reads TGTGCCAGCAGTTACTTCTCCCCAAGACTCGACGAGCAGTACTTC. Its protein product is CASSYFSPRLDEQYF.

The DNA of the CDR3 is TGCAGTGCGGTTAGCGGGGGCTCCTACGAGCAGTACTTC. Translation gives CSAVSGGSYEQYF. The V and J genes are TRBV20-1 and TRBJ2-7, with 9 bases lining up with TRBD2. V lost 6 bases, J lost 0 bases, and 3 bases stayed unmatched. The CDR3 sequence is 13 residues long. Germline loops: CDR1 DFQATT, CDR2 SNEGSKA (reference sequence).

This clonotype was detected many times. This chain connects TRBV29-1 to TRBJ2-5; the D gene is possibly TRBD2 (6 bases). From germline, CDR1 is SQVTM and CDR2 ANQGSEA. V gave up 6 bases and J gave up 5 bases, with 13 bases separating them. The CDR3 has 12 residues. The CDR3 sequence is CSVGRRVETQYF. The CDR3 bases are TGCAGCGTCGGACGGAGGGTCGAGACCCAGTACTTC.

The chain has TRBV12-3 or TRBV12-4 and TRBJ1-2; no reliable D call. The CDR3 loop spans 13 amino acids. Deletions cut 2 bases from V and 3 bases from J, with 7 bases between. The CDR3, as DNA: TGTGCCAGCAGTTTAATGCGACACTATGGCTACACCTTC. Translated: CASSLMRHYGYTF.

J is TRBJ2-5 and V is TRBV3-1; tentatively, D is TRBD1 (6 bases). The CDR3 consists of 14 residues. Trimming cost V 2 bases and J 2 bases, with 9 bases left between them. In germline, CDR1 is LGHDT, CDR2 YNNKEL (reference sequence). CDR3 bases: TGTGCCAGCAGCCAACTGGGGGCACAAGAGACCCAGTACTTC. The encoded protein is CASSQLGAQETQYF.

This chain connects TRBV7-9 to TRBJ2-5; D might be TRBD1 or TRBD2, each matching 5 bases. This CDR3 is 14 amino acids long. The ends were cut back, 6 bases at V and 5 bases at J, with 16 bases in the middle. The V gene's germline CDR1 is SEHNR and CDR2 FQNEAQ (reference sequence). This chain's CDR3 is CASSYDGTPETQYF. Here the CDR3 DNA reads TGTGCCAGCAGTTACGATGGGACCCCGGAGACCCAGTACTTC.

The V call is TRBV10-3, the J call TRBJ2-5, with D possibly TRBD2 on 5 matching bases. V was clipped by 10 bases and J by 4 bases, with 13 bases between them. From germline, CDR1 is ENHRY and CDR2 SYGVKD. This CDR3 is 12 amino acids long. The CDR3, as DNA: TGTGCCACCCGATCTGAGGGAGAGACCCAGTACTTC. Its translation: CATRSEGETQYF.

This clonotype appeared a few times. The chain uses TRBV7-8 and TRBJ1-2; 11 bases line up with TRBD1. The germline CDR1 and CDR2 sequences are SGHVS and FQNEAQ. The CDR3 is 16 amino acids. The V segment lost 1 base and the J segment 1 base; nucleotides outside the gene matches: 2. In DNA, the CDR3 is TGTGCCAGCAGCTTAGGGACAGGGGGCTTTAACTATGGCTACACCTTC. It encodes CASSLGTGGFNYGYTF.

About this clonotype itself: The junction departs from germline at one end; a sequencing error may be responsible. The chain links TRBV5-1 to TRBJ2-3; 8 bases map to TRBD1. Per germline, CDR1 SGHRS and CDR2 YFSETQ. The length of the CDR3 is 15 residues. This chain's CDR3 is CTSSSTGESKDTQYF. CDR3 bases: TGCACCAGCAGCTCGACAGGGGAGAGCAAAGATACGCAGTATTTT.

This clonotype was counted between two and nine times. The CDR3 sequence: CASSYSSSSLQETQYF. CDR3 DNA sequence: TGTGCCAGCAGTTACTCGTCTAGCTCCCTTCAAGAGACCCAGTACTTC. The chain recombines TRBV6-5 with TRBJ2-5; a weak D match, TRBD2 (5 bases). V lost 0 bases, J lost 2 bases, and 13 bases lay in between. Germline V gives CDR1 MNHEY, CDR2 SVGAGI. The CDR3 length is 16 residues.

This clonotype was seen at least ten times. The J gene is TRBJ1-2, the V gene TRBV4-3; TRBD1 might be the D (5 bases). The germline V gene encodes CDR1 LGHNA and CDR2 YSLEER. The germline V and J ends were trimmed by 0 bases and 4 bases, with 9 bases remaining between them. There are 14 residues in the CDR3. CDR3 sequence reads: CASSQEGGGYGYTF. CDR3 nucleotide sequence: TGCGCCAGCAGCCAAGAAGGTGGGGGCTATGGCTACACCTTC.

V gene TRBV4-3 combines with J gene TRBJ2-1; D unclear. CDR1 is LGHNA and CDR2 is YSLEER in the germline V gene. The V end lost 1 base, the J end lost 3 bases, and 4 bases lay between the germline ends. CDR3 length: 13 amino acids. The DNA for the CDR3 is TGCGCCAGCAGCCAAGTGGTCTACAATGAGCAGTTCTTC. It encodes CASSQVVYNEQFF.

The chain combines TRBV20-1 with TRBJ2-3, with TRBD2 matching 11 bases. From germline, CDR1 is DFQATT and CDR2 SNEGSKA (reference sequence). V trimming: 1 base; J trimming: 5 bases; junction bases outside the gene matches: 5. The CDR3 loop spans 15 amino acids. As DNA, the CDR3 is TGCAGTGCTAGAGCTAGCGGGGGGCCGAGAGATACGCAGTATTTT. Residues: CSARASGGPRDTQYF.